A selection of T cell receptor beta chains follows, all from one sample in a study of T cell repertoires in cytomegalovirus infection. No antigens are known for them. MiXCR, applied by TCRdb to the reads, yields one record per CDR3 protein. The data contain approximately 990,000 distinct CDR3 sequences, approximately 32% of them singletons. Material: cultured CD8+ T cells from PBMCs, obtained from culture after CMV antigen stimulation. All receptors derive from a human donor in good health (CMV status not recorded). Some clones in this sample may be carry-over from other donors' samples. CDR3s include the opening cysteine and the closing phenylalanine or tryptophan. The D gene is left open where the match is weak. Clone size is shown for a subset of rows, as once, few, many or a class of expanded clone.

V	size	J	D	CDR3	DNA
TRBV6-1	many	TRBJ2-7	TRBD2	CASSEGLAGSYEQYF	TGTGCCAGCAGTGAGGGGTTAGCGGGGTCCTACGAGCAGTACTTC
TRBV5-1	.	TRBJ1-4	.	CASSKGGTNEKLFF	TGCGCCAGCAGCAAAGGGGGAACTAATGAAAAACTGTTTTTT
TRBV27	.	TRBJ2-5	.	CASSSGLPETQYF	TGTGCCAGCAGTTCGGGACTCCCAGAGACCCAGTACTTC
TRBV6-1	.	TRBJ1-2	.	CASSDRVANYGYTF	TGTGCCAGCAGTGACAGGGTGGCTAACTATGGCTACACCTTC
TRBV13	.	TRBJ2-7	.	CASSQRQTFAYEQYF	TGTGCCAGCAGCCAAAGACAGACCTTCGCCTACGAGCAGTACTTC
TRBV15	few	TRBJ2-2	.	CATSTTVNTGELFF	TGTGCCACCAGCACTACAGTGAACACCGGGGAGCTGTTTTTT
TRBV10-3	.	TRBJ1-1	TRBD1	CAISWTGSNTEAFF	TGTGCCATCAGTTGGACAGGGTCGAACACTGAAGCTTTCTTT
TRBV29-1	.	TRBJ2-1	.	CSVEDRRGQFF	TGCAGCGTTGAAGACAGGCGGGGGCAGTTCTTC
TRBV4-1	.	TRBJ1-5	.	CASSPSREGNQPQHF	TGCGCCAGCAGCCCCTCTCGGGAGGGTAATCAGCCCCAGCATTTT
TRBV27	few	TRBJ1-5	.	CASSPLDVGASQPQHF	TGTGCCAGCAGTCCCCTAGACGTGGGCGCGAGTCAGCCCCAGCATTTT
TRBV7-9	.	TRBJ1-2	.	CAILTKRGYGYTF	TGTGCCATCCTCACTAAGAGGGGATATGGCTACACCTTC
TRBV19	.	TRBJ2-2	.	CASSISPRSPGNTGELFF	TGTGCCAGTAGTATTTCCCCTCGAAGCCCGGGGAACACCGGGGAGCTGTTTTTT
TRBV19	.	TRBJ1-1	.	CASTYTRNTEAFF	TGTGCCAGTACTTATACCCGGAACACTGAAGCTTTCTTT
TRBV6-5	.	TRBJ2-6	.	CASIGPGQRGANVLTF	TGTGCCAGCATCGGACCGGGACAAAGAGGGGCCAACGTCCTGACTTTC
TRBV12-3/TRBV12-4	.	TRBJ2-5	.	CASRSEVGETQYF	TGTGCCAGCAGGTCAGAGGTGGGAGAGACCCAGTACTTC
TRBV12-3/TRBV12-4	.	TRBJ2-3	.	CASSPTTRPDTQYF	TGTGCCAGCAGCCCTACGACTAGACCAGATACGCAGTATTTT
TRBV27	few	TRBJ1-6	.	CASSPGVDNSPLHF	TGTGCCAGCAGTCCTGGGGTAGATAATTCACCCCTCCACTTT
TRBV4-2	few	TRBJ1-5	.	CASSQDSQAFLNSNQPQHF	TGTGCCAGCAGCCAAGATTCACAGGCCTTCTTAAATAGCAATCAGCCCCAGCATTTT
TRBV7-4	.	TRBJ2-6	.	CASRSLTDVGANVLTF	TGTGCCAGCAGGAGCCTTACGGATGTTGGGGCCAACGTCCTGACTTTC
TRBV24-1	.	TRBJ2-2	.	CATSAVEAGELFF	TGTGCCACCAGTGCGGTGGAGGCCGGGGAGCTGTTTTTT
TRBV14	.	TRBJ2-7	.	CASSQESWRRNLVDEQYF	TGTGCCAGCAGCCAAGAAAGTTGGCGGAGGAACCTGGTAGACGAGCAGTACTTC
TRBV10-3	.	TRBJ2-5	.	CAISEGRGFEQETQYF	TGTGCCATCAGTGAGGGCAGAGGGTTTGAACAAGAGACCCAGTACTTC
TRBV19	.	TRBJ2-7	TRBD1	CASRVGQGGYEQYF	TGTGCCAGTAGAGTCGGACAGGGGGGCTACGAGCAGTACTTC
TRBV15	.	TRBJ1-6	.	CATSRERNSPLHF	TGTGCCACCAGCAGAGAGCGGAATTCACCCCTCCACTTT
TRBV27	.	TRBJ2-3	TRBD1	CASSPIGTGLSTDTQYF	TGTGCCAGCAGTCCCATAGGGACAGGGCTTAGCACAGATACGCAGTATTTT
TRBV7-9	few	TRBJ1-3	.	CASSRAPRQYSGNTIYF	TGTGCCAGCAGCCGGGCCCCGCGCCAATATTCTGGAAACACCATATATTTT
TRBV15	few	TRBJ1-5	TRBD1	CATSTPDRAENQPQHF	TGTGCCACCAGCACACCCGACAGGGCAGAAAATCAGCCCCAGCATTTT
TRBV28	.	TRBJ1-1	TRBD1	CASSFPYGQGRMNTEAFF	TGTGCCAGCAGTTTTCCATACGGACAGGGCCGCATGAACACTGAAGCTTTCTTT
TRBV19	.	TRBJ1-5	.	CASSIQTGGRLEPQHF	TGTGCCAGTAGTATACAGACAGGAGGCCGACTTGAGCCCCAGCATTTT
TRBV6-1	.	TRBJ2-7	.	CASSPSLQGAYEQYF	TGTGCCAGCAGCCCAAGCTTGCAGGGTGCCTACGAGCAGTACTTC
TRBV5-5	.	TRBJ1-1	.	CASSDDSRGAFF	TGTGCCAGCAGCGATGACAGTCGGGGAGCTTTCTTT
TRBV7-2	many	TRBJ1-1	.	CASSFEALAGEAFF	TGTGCCAGCAGCTTTGAAGCATTGGCAGGGGAAGCTTTCTTT
TRBV6-6	.	TRBJ1-5	TRBD1	CASSYLPGQGSYSNQPQHF	TGTGCCAGCAGTTACCTACCGGGACAGGGGTCCTATAGCAATCAGCCCCAGCATTTT
TRBV4-3	.	TRBJ1-2	TRBD1	CASSQVPGGLNYGYTF	TGCGCCAGCAGCCAAGTCCCAGGGGGCTTAAACTATGGCTACACCTTC
TRBV24-1	.	TRBJ1-1	.	CATSDHGKNTEAFF	TGTGCCACCAGTGATCACGGAAAGAACACTGAAGCTTTCTTT
TRBV29-1	.	TRBJ1-3	.	CSVVPGDENTIYF	TGCAGCGTTGTGCCAGGTGACGAAAACACCATATATTTT
TRBV27	few	TRBJ2-2	.	CASKLIYTGELFF	TGTGCCAGCAAGCTAATATACACCGGGGAGCTGTTTTTT
TRBV7-9	few	TRBJ2-3	.	CASSLGSDILTDTQYF	TGTGCCAGCAGCTTAGGATCGGACATACTCACAGATACGCAGTATTTT
TRBV12-3/TRBV12-4	many	TRBJ1-1	.	CASSVPGGGTEAFF	TGTGCCAGCAGTGTCCCCGGGGGCGGCACTGAAGCTTTCTTT
TRBV6-2/TRBV6-3	.	TRBJ1-6	TRBD1	CASIGFGTASSYNSPLHF	TGTGCCAGCATTGGATTCGGGACAGCGAGCTCCTATAATTCACCCCTCCACTTT